Listed here is a single TCR beta chain. Its antigen is not known. This sample was included in a study of follicular helper T cells after annual influenza vaccination. Generated by immunoSEQ multiplex PCR, the TCRdb table keeps only in-frame clones and is missing some. The sample has 1,500 to 2,000 clones, roughly 84% seen once. The time point is: 2015-2016 season, pre-vaccination. The study's findings and limits: Recurrent ICOS+CD38+ cTfh clonotypes included tetramer and AIM influenza-specific ones.

The sample was CXCR5+ CD38- circulating T follicular helper cells from blood, taken on the day of influenza vaccination. Subset indicated: circulating Tfh, non-naive CD4+CXCR5+PD-1+ (ICOS+CD38+ or ICOS-CD38-). The clonotype comes from an adult who received the influenza vaccine.

The chain's CDR3 is CASSGTGGRKNYGYTF. As DNA, the CDR3 is TGTGCCAGCAGCGGGACAGGGGGACGAAAGAACTATGGCTACACCTTC. The rearrangement links TRBV7-9 to TRBJ1-2, with 11 bases matching TRBD1. The CDR3 loop spans 16 amino acids. Trimming cost V 5 bases and J 2 bases; bases outside gene matches: 7. Germline V lookup: CDR1 SEHNR, CDR2 FQNEAQ (reference sequence).